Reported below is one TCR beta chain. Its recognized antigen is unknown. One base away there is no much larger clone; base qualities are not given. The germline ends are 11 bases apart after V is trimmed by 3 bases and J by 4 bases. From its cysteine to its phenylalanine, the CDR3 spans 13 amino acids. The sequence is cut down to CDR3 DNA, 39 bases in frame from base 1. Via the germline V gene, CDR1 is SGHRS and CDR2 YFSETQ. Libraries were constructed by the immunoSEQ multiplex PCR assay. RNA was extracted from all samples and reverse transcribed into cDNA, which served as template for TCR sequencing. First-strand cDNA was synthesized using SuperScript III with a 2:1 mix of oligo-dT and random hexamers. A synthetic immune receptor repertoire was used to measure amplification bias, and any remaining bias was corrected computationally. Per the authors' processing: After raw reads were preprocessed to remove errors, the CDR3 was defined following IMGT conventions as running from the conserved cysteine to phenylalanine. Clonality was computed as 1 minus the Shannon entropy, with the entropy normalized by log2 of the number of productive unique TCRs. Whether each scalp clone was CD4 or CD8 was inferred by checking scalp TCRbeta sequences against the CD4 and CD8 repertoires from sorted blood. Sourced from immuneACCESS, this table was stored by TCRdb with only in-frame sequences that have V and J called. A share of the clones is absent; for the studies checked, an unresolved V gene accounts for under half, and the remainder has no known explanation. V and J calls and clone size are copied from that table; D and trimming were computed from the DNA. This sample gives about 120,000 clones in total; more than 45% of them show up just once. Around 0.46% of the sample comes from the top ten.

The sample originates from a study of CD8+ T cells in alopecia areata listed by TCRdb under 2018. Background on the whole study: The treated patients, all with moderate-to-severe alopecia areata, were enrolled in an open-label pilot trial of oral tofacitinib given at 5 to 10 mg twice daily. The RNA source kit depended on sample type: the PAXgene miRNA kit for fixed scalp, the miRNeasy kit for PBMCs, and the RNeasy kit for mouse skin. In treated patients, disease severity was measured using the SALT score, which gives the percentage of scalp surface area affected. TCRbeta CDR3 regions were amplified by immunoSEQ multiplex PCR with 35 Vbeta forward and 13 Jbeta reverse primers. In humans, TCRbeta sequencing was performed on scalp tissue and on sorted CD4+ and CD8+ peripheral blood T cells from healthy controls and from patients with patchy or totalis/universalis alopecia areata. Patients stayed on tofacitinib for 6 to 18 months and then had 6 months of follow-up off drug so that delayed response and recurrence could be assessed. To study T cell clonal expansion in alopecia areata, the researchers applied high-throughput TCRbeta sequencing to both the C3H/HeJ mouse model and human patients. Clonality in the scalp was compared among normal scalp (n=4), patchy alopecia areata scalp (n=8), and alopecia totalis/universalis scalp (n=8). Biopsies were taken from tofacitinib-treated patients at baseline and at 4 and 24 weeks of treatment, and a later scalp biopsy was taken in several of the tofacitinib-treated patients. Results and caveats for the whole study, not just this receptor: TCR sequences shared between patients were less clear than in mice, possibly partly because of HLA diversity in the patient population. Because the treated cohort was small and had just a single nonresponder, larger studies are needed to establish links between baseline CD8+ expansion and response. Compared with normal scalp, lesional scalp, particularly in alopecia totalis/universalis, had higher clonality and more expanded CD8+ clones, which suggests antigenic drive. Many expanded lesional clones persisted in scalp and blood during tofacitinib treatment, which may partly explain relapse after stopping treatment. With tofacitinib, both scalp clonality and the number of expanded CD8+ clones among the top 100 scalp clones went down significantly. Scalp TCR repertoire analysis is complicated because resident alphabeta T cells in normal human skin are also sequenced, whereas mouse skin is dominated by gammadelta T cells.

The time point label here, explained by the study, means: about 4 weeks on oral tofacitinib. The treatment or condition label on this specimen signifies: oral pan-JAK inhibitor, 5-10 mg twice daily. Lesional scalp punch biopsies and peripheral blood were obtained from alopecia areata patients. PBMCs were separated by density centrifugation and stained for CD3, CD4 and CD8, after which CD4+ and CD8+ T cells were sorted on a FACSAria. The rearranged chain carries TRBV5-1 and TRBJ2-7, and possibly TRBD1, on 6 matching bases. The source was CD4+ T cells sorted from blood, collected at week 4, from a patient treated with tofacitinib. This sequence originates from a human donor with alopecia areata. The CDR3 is CASSSPQGYEQYF. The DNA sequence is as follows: TGCGCCAGCAGCTCACCACAGGGATACGAGCAGTACTTC.